This T cell receptor (beta chain) was identified in a study of vaccination effects on CD4 cells after COVID-19. Regarding the study as a whole: Researchers reported few convalescent patients and no early post-infection timepoints in the study.

Following culture for around 10 days, CD4+ T cells were isolated. This clone was seen just once. The antigen is undetermined. TCRdb keeps only in-frame clones here, not all; method: immunoSEQ multiplex PCR. The table records approximately 37,000 clones, 82% of them present only once. CDR1 and CDR2 from the germline V gene are KGHSH and LQKENI. The CDR3 length is 14 residues. The V gene end was trimmed by 3 bases and the J gene end by 5 bases; junction bases not matched to a gene: 6. The chain is built from TRBV18 and TRBJ2-7, with 8 bases matching TRBD1. The specimen comprised CD4+ T cells from PBMCs cultured without peptide, sampled before COVID-19 vaccination. The TCR was taken from a human donor who received a COVID-19 vaccine. CDR3 in amino acids: CASSPRQGNDEQYV. CDR3 DNA: TGTGCCAGCTCACCCCGACAGGGGAATGACGAGCAGTACGTC.